This T cell receptor (beta chain) was observed in a study of blood T cell repertoires in COVID-19. Study-wide context: Acute-phase and convalescent COVID-19 samples originated in the United States, Italy and Spain.

This CDR3 spans 13 amino acids. Germline CDR1 reads MDHEN; CDR2 reads SYDVKM. V shed 10 bases, J shed 15 bases, and the junction held 10 bases outside the gene matches. Authors' processing steps: Reference gene primers were amplified, and this amplification served to estimate nucleated cell counts. The repertoire was sequenced with immunoSEQ multiplex PCR; TCRdb's copy has only in-frame clones and lacks some. From that table come the V and J calls and clone size; the DNA was used to work out D and trimming. The sample carries some 160,000 clones, 84% recorded once. Enrollment of patients from Seattle took place during active infection, with longitudinal follow-up.

The TCR was taken from a woman aged 80 or older with COVID-19, enrolled during active disease. The sequenced material came from peripheral blood. V and J are TRBV28 and TRBJ2-1, with 15 bases identical to TRBD2. The CDR3 loop reads CATWGLAGGPPFF. The CDR3 coding sequence is TGTGCCACGTGGGGACTAGCGGGAGGACCTCCGTTCTTC.